The source of this T cell receptor beta chain is a study of identical twins. Looked up from germline, CDR1 is SGHVS and CDR2 is FQNEAQ. Trimming shortened V by 5 bases and J by 7 bases, and 14 bases separated the two germline ends. This CDR3 is 14 amino acids long. Turning to this clonotype: Its antigen is still unknown.

Template switching, a step in the protocol, added a universal primer site, and cDNA carried unique molecular identifiers. Each CDR3 protein is one row after TCRdb ran MiXCR on the 5' RACE reads. The table includes about 1.7 million distinct CDR3 sequences, less than 35% detected once. General study results and limits: The study found weaker excess twin sharing in beta out-of-frame sequences. Invariant cells of the MAIT and iNKT types might have partly distorted the zero-insertion analyses. Low generation probability was overrepresented in out-of-frame alpha sequences shared by twins.

Sequenced material: cord blood. The receptor's source is a newborn girl in good health. The chain links TRBV7-8 to TRBJ1-4; TRBD1 is a possible D gene (5 bases). The CDR3 loop is CASSPSRDGEKLFF. DNA of the CDR3: TGTGCCAGCAGCCCGTCCCGGGACGGTGAAAAACTGTTTTTT.